This T cell receptor beta chain emerged from a study of OX40 agonist ivuxolimab in advanced cancers. Notes on the study in general: At 0.1-3.0 mg/kg, partial responders had clonal expansion among the lowest observed. CD4+ and CD8+ blood T cells expanded clonally by week 6 at 0.1 to 3.0 mg/kg. Fewer expanded clones were found on average in CD4+ than in CD8+ T cells.

Remarks on this clone: Antigen specificity is unknown.

V shed 2 bases and J shed 3 bases, with 12 bases lying between them. The CDR3 has 15 residues. It was autoimmune disease history or systemic immunosuppression that excluded patients. Sequenced by immunoSEQ multiplex PCR; TCRdb stores in-frame clones only, minus some. This sample has 72,000 or so clones, with 85% to 90% found just once. This sequence was found in an adult with an advanced solid tumor such as melanoma, head and neck, liver or kidney cancer. The specimen was CD4+ or CD8+ T cells sorted from blood, collected in a trial of the OX40 agonist ivuxolimab. J is TRBJ2-1 and V is TRBV5-3, with D maybe TRBD2 (5 bases). TRBV5-3 is reported as an ORF; its role is uncertain. The CDR3, as DNA: TGTGCCAGAAGCTTCAGCGGTAACCTCTACAATGAGCAGTTCTTC. This sequence encodes CARSFSGNLYNEQFF.